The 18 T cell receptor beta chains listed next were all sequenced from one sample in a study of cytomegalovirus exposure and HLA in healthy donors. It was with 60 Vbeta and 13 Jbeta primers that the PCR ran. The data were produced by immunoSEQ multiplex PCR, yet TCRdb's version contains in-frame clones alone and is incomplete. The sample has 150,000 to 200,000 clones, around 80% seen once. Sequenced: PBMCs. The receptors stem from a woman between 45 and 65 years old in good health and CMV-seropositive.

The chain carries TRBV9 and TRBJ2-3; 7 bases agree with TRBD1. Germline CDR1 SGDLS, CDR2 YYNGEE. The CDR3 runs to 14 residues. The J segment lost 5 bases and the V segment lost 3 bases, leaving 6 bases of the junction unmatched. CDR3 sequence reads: CASSDRQGVDTQYF. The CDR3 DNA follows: TGTGCCAGCAGCGACCGACAGGGCGTAGATACGCAGTATTTT.

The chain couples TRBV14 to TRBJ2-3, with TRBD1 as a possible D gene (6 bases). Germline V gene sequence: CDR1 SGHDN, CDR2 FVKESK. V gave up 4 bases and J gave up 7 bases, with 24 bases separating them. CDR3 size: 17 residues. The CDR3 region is CASSRNQQGVLGYTQYF. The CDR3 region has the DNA TGTGCCAGCAGCCGCAACCAACAGGGTGTGTTGGGGTATACGCAGTATTTT. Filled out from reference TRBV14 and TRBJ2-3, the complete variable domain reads EAGVTQFPSHSVIEKGQTVTLRCDPISGHDNLYWYRRVMGKEIKFLLHFVKESKQDESGMPNNRFLAERTGGTYSTLKVQPAELEDSGVYFCASSRNQQGVLGYTQYFGPGTRLTVL.

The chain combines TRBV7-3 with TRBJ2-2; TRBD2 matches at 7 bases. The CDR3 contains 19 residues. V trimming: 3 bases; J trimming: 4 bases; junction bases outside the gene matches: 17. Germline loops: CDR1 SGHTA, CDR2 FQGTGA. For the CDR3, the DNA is TGTGCCAGCAGCTTCTCCCTACTCTTCGGGGGGACCCCCACCGGGGAGCTGTTTTTT. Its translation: CASSFSLLFGGTPTGELFF.

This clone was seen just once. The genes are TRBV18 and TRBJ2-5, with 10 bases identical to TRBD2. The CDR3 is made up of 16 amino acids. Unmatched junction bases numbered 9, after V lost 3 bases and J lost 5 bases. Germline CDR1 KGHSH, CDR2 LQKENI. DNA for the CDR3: TGTGCCAGCTCACCCTTGACTAGCGGGTTTGATGAGACCCAGTACTTC. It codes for CASSPLTSGFDETQYF.

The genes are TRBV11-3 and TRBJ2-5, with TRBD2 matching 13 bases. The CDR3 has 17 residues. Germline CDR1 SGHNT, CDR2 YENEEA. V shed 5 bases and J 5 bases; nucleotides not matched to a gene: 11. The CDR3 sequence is CASSPHRTSGSVETQYF. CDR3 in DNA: TGTGCCAGCAGCCCCCATAGGACTAGCGGGAGTGTGGAGACCCAGTACTTC.

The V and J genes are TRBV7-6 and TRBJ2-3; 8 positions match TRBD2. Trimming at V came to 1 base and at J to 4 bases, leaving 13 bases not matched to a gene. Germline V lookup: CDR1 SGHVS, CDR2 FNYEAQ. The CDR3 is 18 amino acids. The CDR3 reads CASSLGGGSGSLADTQYF. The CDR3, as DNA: TGTGCCAGCAGCTTAGGAGGAGGGAGCGGGAGTCTCGCAGATACGCAGTATTTT.

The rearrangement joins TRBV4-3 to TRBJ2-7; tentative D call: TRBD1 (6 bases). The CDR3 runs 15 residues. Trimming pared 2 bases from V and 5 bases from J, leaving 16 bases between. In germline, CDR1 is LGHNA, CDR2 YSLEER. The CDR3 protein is CASSQNVQGTHEQYF. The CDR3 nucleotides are TGCGCCAGCAGCCAAAATGTTCAGGGGACCCACGAGCAGTACTTC.

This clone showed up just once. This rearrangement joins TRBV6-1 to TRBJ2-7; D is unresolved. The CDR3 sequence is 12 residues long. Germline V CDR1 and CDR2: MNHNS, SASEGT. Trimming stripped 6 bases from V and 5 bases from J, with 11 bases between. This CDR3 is CASSLPRDEQYF. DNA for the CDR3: TGTGCCAGCAGCCTCCCCCGAGACGAGCAGTACTTC.

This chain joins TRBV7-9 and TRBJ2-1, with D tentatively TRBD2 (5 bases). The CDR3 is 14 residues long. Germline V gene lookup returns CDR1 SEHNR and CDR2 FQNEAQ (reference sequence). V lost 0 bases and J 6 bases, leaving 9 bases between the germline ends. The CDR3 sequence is CASSLASAGNEQFF. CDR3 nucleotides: TGTGCCAGCAGCTTAGCTAGCGCTGGCAATGAGCAGTTCTTC. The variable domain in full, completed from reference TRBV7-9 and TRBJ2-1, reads DTGVSQNPRHKITKRGQNVTFRCDPISEHNRLYWYRQTLGQGPEFLTYFQNEAQLEKSRLLSDRFSAERPKGSFSTLEIQRTEQGDSAMYLCASSLASAGNEQFFGPGTRLTVL.

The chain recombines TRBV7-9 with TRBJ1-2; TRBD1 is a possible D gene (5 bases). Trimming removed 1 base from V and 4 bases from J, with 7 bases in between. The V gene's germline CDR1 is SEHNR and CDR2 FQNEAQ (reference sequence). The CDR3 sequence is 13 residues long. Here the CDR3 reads CASSLGGAYGYTF. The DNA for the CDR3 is TGTGCCAGCAGCTTAGGGGGCGCCTATGGCTACACCTTC. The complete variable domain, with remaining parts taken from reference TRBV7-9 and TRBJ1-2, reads DTGVSQNPRHKITKRGQNVTFRCDPISEHNRLYWYRQTLGQGPEFLTYFQNEAQLEKSRLLSDRFSAERPKGSFSTLEIQRTEQGDSAMYLCASSLGGAYGYTFGSGTRLTVV.

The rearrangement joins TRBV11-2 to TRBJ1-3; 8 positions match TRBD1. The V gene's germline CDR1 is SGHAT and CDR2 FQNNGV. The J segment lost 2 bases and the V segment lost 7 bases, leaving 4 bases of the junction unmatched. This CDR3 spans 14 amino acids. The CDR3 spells CASNQDRAGNTIYF. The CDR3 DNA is TGTGCCAGCAACCAGGACAGGGCTGGAAACACCATATATTTT.

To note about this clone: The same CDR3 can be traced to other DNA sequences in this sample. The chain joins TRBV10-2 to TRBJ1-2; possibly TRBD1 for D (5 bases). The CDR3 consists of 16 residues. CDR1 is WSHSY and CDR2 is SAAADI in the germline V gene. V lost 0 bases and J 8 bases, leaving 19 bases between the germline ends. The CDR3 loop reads CASSESTGGWSYGYTF. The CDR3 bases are TGCGCCAGCAGTGAGTCGACGGGGGGTTGGAGCTACGGCTACACCTTC.

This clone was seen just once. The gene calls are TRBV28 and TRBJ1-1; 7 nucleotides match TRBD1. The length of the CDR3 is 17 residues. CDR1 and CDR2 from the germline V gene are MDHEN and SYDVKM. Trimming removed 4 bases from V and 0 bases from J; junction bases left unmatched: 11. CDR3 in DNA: TGTGCCAGCAGTTACCCCCTCACAGGGGCCATGAACACTGAAGCTTTCTTT. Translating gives CASSYPLTGAMNTEAFF.

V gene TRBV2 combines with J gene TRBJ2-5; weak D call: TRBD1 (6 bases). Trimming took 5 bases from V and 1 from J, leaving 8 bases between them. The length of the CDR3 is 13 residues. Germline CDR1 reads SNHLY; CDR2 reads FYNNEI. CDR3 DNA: TGTGCCAGCAGTTCACAGGGCCAAGAGACCCAGTACTTC. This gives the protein CASSSQGQETQYF.

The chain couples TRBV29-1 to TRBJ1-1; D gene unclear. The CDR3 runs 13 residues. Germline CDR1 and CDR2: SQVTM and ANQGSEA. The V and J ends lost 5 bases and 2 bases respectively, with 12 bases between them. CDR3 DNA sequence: TGCAGCGTTTCGTTCTCTCTTAACACTGAAGCTTTCTTT. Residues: CSVSFSLNTEAFF.

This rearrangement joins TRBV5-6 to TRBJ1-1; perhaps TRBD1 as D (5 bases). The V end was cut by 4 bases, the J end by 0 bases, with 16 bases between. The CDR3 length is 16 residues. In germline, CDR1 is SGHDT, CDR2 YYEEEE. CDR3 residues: CASSPGAAALNTEAFF. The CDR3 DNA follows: TGTGCCAGCAGCCCTGGGGCCGCCGCCTTGAACACTGAAGCTTTCTTT.

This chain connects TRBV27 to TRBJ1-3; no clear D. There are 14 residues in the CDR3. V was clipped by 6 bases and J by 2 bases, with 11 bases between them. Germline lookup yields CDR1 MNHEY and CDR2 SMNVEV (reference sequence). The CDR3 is CASRPFSAGNTIYF. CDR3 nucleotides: TGTGCCAGCAGACCGTTCTCGGCTGGAAACACCATATATTTT.

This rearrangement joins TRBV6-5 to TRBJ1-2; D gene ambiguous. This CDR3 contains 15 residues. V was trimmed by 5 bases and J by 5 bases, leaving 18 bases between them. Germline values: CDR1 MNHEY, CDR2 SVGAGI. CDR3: CASSPVPTEVYGYTF. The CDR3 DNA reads TGTGCCAGCAGTCCCGTCCCAACTGAGGTTTATGGCTACACCTTC.